The 27 T cell receptor beta chains below all came from one sample that was sequenced in a study of T cells in Graves' hyperthyroidism and ophthalmopathy. Using RNA transcripts as the source, TCR beta CDR3 regions were amplified. HTBI primers drove first-round RT-PCR of the TCR CDR3. From the multiplex PCR reads, TCRdb called clonotypes with MiXCR, one entry per CDR3 protein. In the table there are approximately 610,000 distinct CDR3 sequences, roughly 14% of which are singletons. Material: blood. All receptors derive from a woman in her thirties or forties with Graves' ophthalmopathy.

This clonotype occurred many times. V gene TRBV5-1 combines with J gene TRBJ1-1; TRBD1 might be the D (5 bases). V was shortened by 2 bases and J by 1 base, with 12 bases between the two germline ends. CDR1 is SGHRS and CDR2 is YFSETQ in the germline V gene. This CDR3 is built from 15 residues. CDR3: CASSFRGERNTEAFF. The CDR3 DNA reads TGCGCCAGCAGCTTTCGAGGGGAACGGAACACTGAAGCTTTCTTT.

This clonotype was seen many times. The rearrangement joins TRBV12-3 or TRBV12-4 to TRBJ1-1, with 7 positions matching TRBD1. V gave up 5 bases and J gave up 7 bases; unmatched junction bases: 1. This CDR3 comprises 11 residues. CDR3 nucleotide sequence: TGTGCCAGCAGTCGGGACAGTGAAGCTTTCTTT. This encodes CASSRDSEAFF.

CDR3 loop: CASSVGGLAGVYEQYF. The CDR3 coding sequence is TGTGCCAGCAGCGTAGGCGGATTAGCGGGAGTTTACGAGCAGTACTTC. The rearrangement links TRBV9 to TRBJ2-7; 9 bases agree with TRBD2. The germline V gene has CDR1 SGDLS and CDR2 YYNGEE. The CDR3 spans 16 residues. J gave up 4 bases and V 0 bases, and 8 bases lay outside the gene matches.

This clonotype was counted ten times or more. The chain is built from TRBV28 and TRBJ2-5; D is unresolved. V dropped 7 bases and J dropped 0 bases, with 9 bases sitting between them. The CDR3 extends over 13 amino acids. Germline V gene data show CDR1 as MDHEN and CDR2 as SYDVKM. CDR3 sequence: CASMAPYQETQYF. CDR3 nucleotides: TGTGCCAGCATGGCCCCGTACCAAGAGACCCAGTACTTC. Full variable domain (missing parts from reference TRBV28 and TRBJ2-5): DVKVTQSSRYLVKRTGEKVFLECVQDMDHENMFWYRQDPGLGLRLIYFSYDVKMKEKGDIPEGYSVSREKKERFSLILESASTNQTSMYLCASMAPYQETQYFGPGTRLLVL.

The genes are TRBV5-8 and TRBJ2-5; 7 bases line up with TRBD1. Germline V gene lookup returns CDR1 SGHTS and CDR2 YDEGEE. The CDR3 has 14 residues. V lost 4 bases to trimming and J lost 5 bases; unmatched junction nucleotides: 8. For the CDR3, the DNA is TGTGCCAGCAGCCCCCTGACAGGGCACGAGACCCAGTACTTC. It translates to CASSPLTGHETQYF.

The J gene is TRBJ1-2, the V gene TRBV7-2; a possible D gene is TRBD1 (6 bases). This CDR3 is built from 15 residues. Germline V gives CDR1 SGHTA, CDR2 FQGNSA. V was trimmed by 4 bases and J by 3 bases, leaving 15 bases between them. The CDR3 DNA reads TGTGCCAGCAGCTCAAGGGGGGGGCCTTACTATGGCTACACCTTC. Amino acid sequence: CASSSRGGPYYGYTF.

This clonotype occurred a few times. The chain joins TRBV7-9 to TRBJ2-2, with 11 bases lining up with TRBD1. J was trimmed by 7 bases and V by 5 bases; bases with no gene match: 6. Germline CDR1 and CDR2: SEHNR and FQNEAQ (reference sequence). The CDR3 loop spans 15 amino acids. This CDR3 reads CASSAWTGGGGELFF. CDR3 sequence (DNA): TGTGCCAGCAGCGCCTGGACAGGGGGCGGCGGGGAGCTGTTTTTT.

This sequence joins TRBV27 and TRBJ2-7, with 16 positions matching TRBD2. The germline V gene encodes CDR1 MNHEY and CDR2 SMNVEV (reference sequence). The V segment lost 11 bases and the J segment 7 bases; nucleotides outside the gene matches: 23. There are 19 residues in the CDR3. As DNA, the CDR3 is TGTGCCGGGGGGCAGGGGTTTACCGGGACTAGCGGGAGGGCCGAAGAGCAGTACTTC. It specifies CAGGQGFTGTSGRAEEQYF.

This clonotype was seen at least ten times. The chain links TRBV12-3 or TRBV12-4 to TRBJ2-7; TRBD1 or TRBD2 may be the D gene (5 bases each). Trimming shortened V by 6 bases and J by 4 bases, and 16 bases separated the two germline ends. There are 14 residues in the CDR3. The DNA of the CDR3 is TGTGCCAGCAGCCTGCAGGGACGCGAATACGAGCAGTACTTC. The encoded protein is CASSLQGREYEQYF.

This clonotype was recorded at least ten times. This chain joins TRBV28 and TRBJ2-7, with D perhaps assigned TRBD1 or TRBD2 (5 bases each). This CDR3 comprises 14 residues. From germline, CDR1 is MDHEN and CDR2 SYDVKM. Deletions cut 9 bases from V and 4 bases from J, with 19 bases between. The CDR3 DNA reads as TGTGCCAGTACCGACCCCGGGACGACATACGAGCAGTACTTC. It codes for CASTDPGTTYEQYF.

This clonotype was observed at least ten times. V and J are TRBV7-2 and TRBJ1-2; the match to TRBD1 covers 7 bases. This CDR3 is 14 amino acids long. Trimming took 5 bases from V and 4 from J; bases not matched to a gene: 7. The germline CDR1 and CDR2 sequences are SGHTA and FQGNSA. Here the CDR3 reads CASSDRQGFYGYTF. The CDR3 bases are TGTGCCAGCAGCGACCGACAGGGATTCTATGGCTACACCTTC. Full variable domain (rest looked up from reference TRBV7-2 and TRBJ1-2): GAGVSQSPSNKVTEKGKDVELRCDPISGHTALYWYRQSLGQGLEFLIYFQGNSAPDKSGLPSDRFSAERTGGSVSTLTIQRTQQEDSAVYLCASSDRQGFYGYTFGSGTRLTVV.

This clonotype has at least ten counts. This chain connects TRBV6-2 or TRBV6-3 to TRBJ1-1; no firm D call. The ends were cut back, 6 bases at V and 3 bases at J, with 8 bases in the middle. The germline V gene has CDR1 MNHEY and CDR2 SVGEGT. The length of the CDR3 is 12 residues. The CDR3: CASRDWDTEAFF. For the CDR3, the DNA is TGTGCCAGCAGAGACTGGGACACTGAAGCTTTCTTT.

This clonotype has ten or more counts. The rearrangement uses TRBV25-1 and TRBJ2-7; D is unresolved. The CDR3 totals 12 residues. Germline lookup yields CDR1 MGHDK and CDR2 SYGVNS. V was cut by 5 bases and J by 7 bases, with 12 bases left in between. CDR3 protein: CASSKRMGEQYF. CDR3 nucleotide sequence: TGTGCCAGCAGTAAACGTATGGGGGAGCAGTACTTC.

Concerning this clonotype: Given a much more abundant clone one base away, this may be a read error. The genes are TRBV5-1 and TRBJ2-7; D is possibly TRBD1 (6 bases). V dropped 4 bases and J dropped 2 bases, with 7 bases sitting between them. In germline, CDR1 is SGHRS, CDR2 YFSETQ. The CDR3 has 12 amino acids. CDR3 nucleotide sequence: TGCGCCAGCAGCAACAGGGCCTACGAGCAGTACTTC. The encoded protein is CASSNRAYEQYF.

CDR3 DNA sequence: TGTGCCAGCAGACGGACAGGGGGGGGAACTGAAGCTTTCTTT. Its translation: CASRRTGGGTEAFF. The V and J genes are TRBV6-2 or TRBV6-3 and TRBJ1-1; 10 bases align to TRBD1. The CDR3 covers 14 residues. V was clipped by 6 bases and J by 5 bases; unmatched bases: 6. Germline CDR1 MNHEY, CDR2 SVGEGT.

This clonotype was recorded many times. The V gene is TRBV13, the J gene TRBJ2-7; 7 bases line up with TRBD1. Per germline, CDR1 PRHDT and CDR2 FYEKMQ (reference sequence). Trimming removed 7 bases from V and 1 base from J; junction bases left unmatched: 7. The CDR3 is 14 residues long. This CDR3 reads CASTEGASSYEQYF. CDR3 nucleotide sequence: TGTGCCAGCACCGAGGGGGCCTCGTCCTACGAGCAGTACTTC.

This clonotype has ten or more counts. This sequence joins TRBV2 and TRBJ2-7, with a tentative D call TRBD1 (5 bases). CDR3 length equals 11 residues. Germline values: CDR1 SNHLY, CDR2 FYNNEI. V was shortened by 3 bases and J by 7 bases, with 7 bases between the two germline ends. The CDR3 nucleotides read TGTGCCAGCAGTGATGGGGCGGAGCAGTACTTC. Translating it yields CASSDGAEQYF.

A remark on this clonotype: This may be a read error, as it is one base from a much larger clone. CDR3 DNA sequence: TGTGCCTGGAGTGCGAGCGGGAGGGGTCACGAGCAGTACTTC. This encodes CAWSASGRGHEQYF. The chain couples TRBV30 to TRBJ2-7; 10 bases line up with TRBD2. J was trimmed by 5 bases and V by 1 base; bases with no gene match: 5. The CDR3 covers 14 residues. Germline assignment: CDR1 GTSNPN and CDR2 SVGIG (reference sequence).

The chain uses TRBV19 and TRBJ1-1; D is unclear. The CDR3 consists of 14 residues. CDR1 is LNHDA, CDR2 SQIVND, per germline (reference sequence). Trimming stripped 3 bases from V and 1 base from J, with 9 bases between. The CDR3 here is CASSIHAGNTEAFF. The CDR3, as DNA: TGTGCCAGTAGTATCCACGCAGGGAACACTGAAGCTTTCTTT.

This clonotype has more than one count but fewer than ten. This chain connects TRBV28 to TRBJ2-3; tentative D call: TRBD2 (6 bases). Germline assignment: CDR1 MDHEN and CDR2 SYDVKM. The CDR3 runs 16 residues. The V and J ends lost 4 bases and 5 bases respectively, with 19 bases between them. This chain's CDR3 is CASSSTLALKGDTQYF. CDR3 DNA sequence: TGTGCCAGCAGTTCCACACTAGCCCTAAAGGGAGATACGCAGTATTTT.

This clonotype was seen more than once but under ten times. The CDR3 nucleotides are TGCAGCGTTGAAGATGGGGAACAGGGGGCGGGAGAGCAGTACTTC. As protein: CSVEDGEQGAGEQYF. The chain carries TRBV29-1 and TRBJ2-7, with TRBD1 identical over 9 bases. The CDR3 runs 15 residues. Germline CDR1 SQVTM, CDR2 ANQGSEA. V was pared by 0 bases and J by 7 bases, with 10 bases of the junction left unmatched.

This clonotype was seen many times. The chain couples TRBV6-2 or TRBV6-3 to TRBJ1-5, with 7 bases identical to TRBD1. This CDR3 is built from 18 residues. V was clipped by 3 bases and J by 2 bases; unmatched bases: 13. Germline loops: CDR1 MNHEY, CDR2 SVGEGT. The CDR3 nucleotides are TGTGCCAGCAGTTATACATCGGGACAGCCGCATGGCAATCAGCCCCAGCATTTT. Translation: CASSYTSGQPHGNQPQHF.

Many counts were recorded for this clonotype. V gene TRBV27 combines with J gene TRBJ2-7, with D perhaps matching TRBD1 or TRBD2 (6 bases each). From germline, CDR1 is MNHEY and CDR2 SMNVEV (reference sequence). Trimming took off 5 bases at V and 5 bases at J, with 25 bases between the two ends. The CDR3 is 17 amino acids. This chain's CDR3 is CASSVYSGWGARDEQYF. CDR3 nucleotide sequence: TGTGCCAGCAGTGTCTACTCGGGGTGGGGGGCGAGGGACGAGCAGTACTTC.

A word on this clonotype: Its ends do not fully match the called genes, so a read error is possible. V and J are TRBV11-3 and TRBJ2-7; D is perhaps TRBD1 (6 bases). Germline CDR1 SGHNT, CDR2 YENEEA. The CDR3 runs to 15 residues. The CDR3 here is CAGSFRQASPYEQYF. The DNA of the CDR3 is TGTGCCGGCAGCTTCCGACAGGCCTCCCCCTACGAGCAGTACTTC.

This clonotype was detected many times. The rearrangement joins TRBV7-9 to TRBJ2-5, with D hard to call. Germline CDR1 SEHNR, CDR2 FQNEAQ (reference sequence). Trimming left V 1 base short and J 5 bases short, with 8 bases between. CDR3 length equals 13 residues. Here the CDR3 DNA reads TGTGCCAGCAGCTTAGAACCCGTGGAGACCCAGTACTTC. As protein: CASSLEPVETQYF.

This clonotype has a count of ten or more. The V and J genes are TRBV30 and TRBJ1-2; a weak D match, TRBD1 (5 bases). V was trimmed by 6 bases and J by 0 bases, leaving 11 bases between them. Germline CDR1 GTSNPN, CDR2 SVGIG (reference sequence). This CDR3 has 13 amino acids. The CDR3 protein is CACRGLANYGYTF. CDR3 nucleotides: TGTGCCTGCCGGGGGTTAGCTAACTATGGCTACACCTTC. Combining the CDR3 with reference TRBV30 and TRBJ1-2 gives the whole variable domain SQTIHQWPATLVQPVGSPLSLECTVEGTSNPNLYWYRQAAGRGLQLLFYSVGIGQISSEVPQNLSASRPQDRQFILSSKKLLLSDSGFYLCACRGLANYGYTFGSGTRLTVV.

This clonotype showed up many times. The chain employs TRBV6-5 and TRBJ2-7; D is perhaps TRBD1 (5 bases). This CDR3 has 14 amino acids. Deletions cut 0 bases from V and 7 bases from J, with 13 bases between. CDR1 and CDR2 from the germline V gene are MNHEY and SVGAGI. For the CDR3, the DNA is TGTGCCAGCAGTTACTCGCTAGGGGATGTGGAGCAGTACTTC. Protein product: CASSYSLGDVEQYF.